Below are 3 T cell receptor beta chains sequenced from a single sample in a study of T cell repertoires in cytomegalovirus infection. From the reads, TCRdb called clonotypes with MiXCR, one entry per CDR3 protein. This sample yields 250,000 to 300,000 distinct CDR3 sequences, of which 8% to 9.5% are seen a single time; roughly 16% belongs to the top ten. The sequencing sample was made of PBMCs. The receptors derive from a human donor in good health (CMV status not recorded). Some clones in this sample may be carry-over from other donors' samples.

This clonotype was found many times. The chain employs TRBV29-1 and TRBJ1-1; possible D gene TRBD1, 5 bases. The CDR3 has 16 residues. Between the trimmed V and J ends, which lost 0 bases and 1 base, there was a span of 15 bases. Germline lookup yields CDR1 SQVTM and CDR2 ANQGSEA. The chain's CDR3 is CSVEERHRGRNTEAFF. CDR3 nucleotides: TGCAGCGTTGAAGAGAGGCACCGGGGACGGAACACTGAAGCTTTCTTT.

The sample holds many counts of this clonotype. CDR3 in DNA: TGTGCCAGCAGCTTAGTGACAGGTGCTGGAAACACCATATATTTT. Protein product: CASSLVTGAGNTIYF. The chain recombines TRBV7-8 with TRBJ1-3, with D perhaps TRBD1 (6 bases). CDR3 size: 15 residues. The V gene's germline CDR1 is SGHVS and CDR2 FQNEAQ. Between the trimmed V and J ends, which lost 1 base and 2 bases, there was a span of 9 bases.

There are many counts of this clonotype. The CDR3 DNA follows: TGTGCCAGCAGTTACTCGACAGCCGGGGAGCTGTTTTTT. Amino acid sequence: CASSYSTAGELFF. The chain is built from TRBV6-5 and TRBJ2-2; D possibly corresponds to TRBD1 (5 bases). This CDR3 has 13 residues. Germline loops: CDR1 MNHEY, CDR2 SVGAGI. V dropped 0 bases and J dropped 6 bases, with 5 bases sitting between them.